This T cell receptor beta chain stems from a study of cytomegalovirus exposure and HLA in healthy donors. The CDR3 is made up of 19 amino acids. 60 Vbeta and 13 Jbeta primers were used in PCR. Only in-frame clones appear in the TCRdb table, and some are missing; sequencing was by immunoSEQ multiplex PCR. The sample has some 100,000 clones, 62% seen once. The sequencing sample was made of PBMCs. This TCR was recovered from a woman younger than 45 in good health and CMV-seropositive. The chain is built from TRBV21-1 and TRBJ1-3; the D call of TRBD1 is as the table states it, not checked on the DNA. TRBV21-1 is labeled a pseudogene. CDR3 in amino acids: CASSITEQEFKDSGNTIYF. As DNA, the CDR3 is TGTGCCAGCAGCATCACAGAACAGGAGTTTAAGGACTCTGGAAACACCATATATTTT.